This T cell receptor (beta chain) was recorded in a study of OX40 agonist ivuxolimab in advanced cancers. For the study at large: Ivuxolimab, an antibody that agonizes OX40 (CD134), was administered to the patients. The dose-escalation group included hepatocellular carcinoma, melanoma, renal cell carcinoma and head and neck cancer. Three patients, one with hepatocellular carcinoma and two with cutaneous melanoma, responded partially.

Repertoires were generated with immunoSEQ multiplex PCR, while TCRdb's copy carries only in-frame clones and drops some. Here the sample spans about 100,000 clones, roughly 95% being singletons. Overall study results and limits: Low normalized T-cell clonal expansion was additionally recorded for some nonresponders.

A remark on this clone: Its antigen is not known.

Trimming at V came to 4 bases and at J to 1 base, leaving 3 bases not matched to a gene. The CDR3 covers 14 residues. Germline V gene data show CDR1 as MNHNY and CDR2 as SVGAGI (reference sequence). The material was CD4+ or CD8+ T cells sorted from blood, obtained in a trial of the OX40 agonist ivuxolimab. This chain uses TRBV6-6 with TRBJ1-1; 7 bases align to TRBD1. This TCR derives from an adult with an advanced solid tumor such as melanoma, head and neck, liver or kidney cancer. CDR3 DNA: TGTGCCAGCAGTTCGGGACAGACGAACACTGAAGCTTTCTTT. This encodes CASSSGQTNTEAFF.